This record covers a single T cell receptor beta chain. Germline V CDR1 and CDR2: GTSNPN, SVGIG (reference sequence). J lost 3 bases, V lost 2 bases, and 8 bases had no gene match. The CDR3 loop spans 16 amino acids. The data belong to a study of blood T cell repertoires in COVID-19. Overall study: The cDNA or gDNA used as material had been derived from T cells, B-cell-depleted T cells, or PBMCs.

The table came from immunoSEQ multiplex PCR; TCRdb's copy has only in-frame clones and leaves some out. The sample shows around 150,000 clones, about nine tenths of them seen only once. The chain combines TRBV30 with TRBJ1-4, with TRBD1 matching over 8 bases. The TCR comes from a woman aged 55-75 years with active or convalescent COVID-19. The sample comprised peripheral blood. The CDR3 sequence: CAWSPTRTGSNEKLFF. In nucleotides, the CDR3 is TGTGCCTGGAGTCCTACCCGGACAGGGTCTAATGAAAAACTGTTTTTT.